The source of this T cell receptor (beta chain) is a study of cytotoxic CD8 clonotypes in ibrutinib-treated CLL. At the level of the study: Among responders, some 25 were partial and 2 complete; after median approximately 6 years, about 15 stayed remitted and 12 progressed.

Germline loops: CDR1 MDHEN, CDR2 SYDVKM. The CDR3 extends over 14 amino acids. The V gene end was trimmed by 6 bases and the J gene end by 2 bases; junction bases not matched to a gene: 7. Data came from immunoSEQ multiplex PCR; TCRdb stores just in-frame clones and leaves some out. The sample records fewer than 400,000 clones, around 66% being singletons. The V and J genes are TRBV28 and TRBJ2-7; the match to TRBD1 covers 7 bases. Sequenced material: PBMCs, taken after 36 months of ibrutinib treatment. This TCR was recovered from a human donor with chronic lymphocytic leukemia. The CDR3: CASSTSTGPYEQYF. Written as DNA, the CDR3 is TGTGCCAGCAGCACCTCGACAGGGCCCTACGAGCAGTACTTC. Supplemented by reference TRBV28 and TRBJ2-7, the full variable domain reads DVKVTQSSRYLVKRTGEKVFLECVQDMDHENMFWYRQDPGLGLRLIYFSYDVKMKEKGDIPEGYSVSREKKERFSLILESASTNQTSMYLCASSTSTGPYEQYFGPGTRLTVT.